The clone carrying this TCR beta chain came up a few times. Its target is not known. These data are taken from a study of graft-versus-host responses after intestinal transplantation. Study background: For around 3 years after anti-thymocyte globulin induction, all recipients took tacrolimus and steroids. Study outcomes and limitations: Detected in recipient marrow were GvH clones, some of which were first observed in ileum or blood.

Only in-frame clones appear in the TCRdb table, and some are missing; sequencing was by immunoSEQ multiplex PCR. The sample has 70,000 or so clones, about 80% seen once. Germline V gene lookup returns CDR1 SGHRS and CDR2 YFSETQ. V was clipped by 4 bases and J by 6 bases; unmatched bases: 2. This CDR3 contains 15 residues. The rearrangement uses TRBV5-1 and TRBJ2-3; 16 bases are shared with TRBD2. This receptor was obtained from a human donor who was the organ donor for an intestinal transplant. The sequencing used unstimulated CD4+ T cells sorted from spleen or lymph node cells, collected before transplant. CDR3 in DNA: TGCGCCAGCAGCAAGGGACTAGCGGGGGGGGATACGCAGTATTTT. This translates into CASSKGLAGGDTQYF. Combining the CDR3 with reference TRBV5-1 and TRBJ2-3 gives the whole variable domain KAGVTQTPRYLIKTRGQQVTLSCSPISGHRSVSWYQQTPGQGLQFLFEYFSETQRNKGNFPGRFSGRQFSNSRSEMNVSTLELGDSALYLCASSKGLAGGDTQYFGPGTRLTVL.